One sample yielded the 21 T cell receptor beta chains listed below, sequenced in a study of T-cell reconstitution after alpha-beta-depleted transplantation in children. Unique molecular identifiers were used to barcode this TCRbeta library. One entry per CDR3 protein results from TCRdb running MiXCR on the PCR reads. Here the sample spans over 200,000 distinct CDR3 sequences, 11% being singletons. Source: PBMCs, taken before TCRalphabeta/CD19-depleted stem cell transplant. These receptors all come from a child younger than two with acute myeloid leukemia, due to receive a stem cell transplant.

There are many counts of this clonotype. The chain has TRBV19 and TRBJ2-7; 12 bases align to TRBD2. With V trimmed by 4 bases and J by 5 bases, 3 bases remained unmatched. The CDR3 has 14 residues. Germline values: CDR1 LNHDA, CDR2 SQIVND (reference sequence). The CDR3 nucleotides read TGTGCCAGTAGTAAAAGACTAGCGGGAGACGAGCAGTACTTC. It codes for CASSKRLAGDEQYF.

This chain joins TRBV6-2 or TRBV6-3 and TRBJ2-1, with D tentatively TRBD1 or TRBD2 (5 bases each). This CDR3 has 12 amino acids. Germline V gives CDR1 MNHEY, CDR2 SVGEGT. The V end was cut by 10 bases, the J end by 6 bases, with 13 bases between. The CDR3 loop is CATRDQVNEQFF. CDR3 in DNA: TGTGCCACCAGGGACCAAGTCAATGAGCAGTTCTTC.

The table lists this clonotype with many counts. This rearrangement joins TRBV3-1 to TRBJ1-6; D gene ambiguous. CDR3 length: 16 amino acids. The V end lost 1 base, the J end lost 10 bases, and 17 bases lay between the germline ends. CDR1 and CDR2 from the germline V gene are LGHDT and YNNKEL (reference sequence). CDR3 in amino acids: CASSQGQSGVGSPLHF. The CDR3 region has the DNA TGTGCCAGCAGCCAAGGTCAATCGGGCGTTGGATCACCCCTCCACTTT.

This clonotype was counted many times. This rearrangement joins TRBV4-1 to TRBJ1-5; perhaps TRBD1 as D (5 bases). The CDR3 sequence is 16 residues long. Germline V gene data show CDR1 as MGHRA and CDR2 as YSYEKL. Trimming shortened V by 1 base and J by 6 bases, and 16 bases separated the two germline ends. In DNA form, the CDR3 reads TGCGCCAGCAGCCAAGTCCGAGGGGTGCAGGGTCAGCCCCAGCATTTT. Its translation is CASSQVRGVQGQPQHF.

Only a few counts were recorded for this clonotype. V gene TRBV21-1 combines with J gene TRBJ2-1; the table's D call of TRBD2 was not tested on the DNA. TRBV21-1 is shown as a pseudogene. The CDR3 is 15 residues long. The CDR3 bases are TGTGCCAGCAGCAAACGGGGGCTAGCGGGGAATGAGCAGTTCTTC. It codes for CASSKRGLAGNEQFF.

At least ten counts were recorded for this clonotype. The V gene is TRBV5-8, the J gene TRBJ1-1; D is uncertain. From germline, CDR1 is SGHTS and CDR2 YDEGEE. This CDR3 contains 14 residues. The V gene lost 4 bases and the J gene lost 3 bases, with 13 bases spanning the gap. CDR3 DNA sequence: TGTGCCAGCAGCCTGCTGCAGAGCTACACTGAAGCTTTCTTT. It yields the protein CASSLLQSYTEAFF.

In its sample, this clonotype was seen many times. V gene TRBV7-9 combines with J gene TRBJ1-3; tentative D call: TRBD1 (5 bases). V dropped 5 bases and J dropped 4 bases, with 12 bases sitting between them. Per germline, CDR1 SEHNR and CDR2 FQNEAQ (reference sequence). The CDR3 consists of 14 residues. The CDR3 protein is CASSLGASGNTIYF. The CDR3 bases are TGTGCCAGCAGCCTAGGGGCTTCCGGAAACACCATATATTTT.

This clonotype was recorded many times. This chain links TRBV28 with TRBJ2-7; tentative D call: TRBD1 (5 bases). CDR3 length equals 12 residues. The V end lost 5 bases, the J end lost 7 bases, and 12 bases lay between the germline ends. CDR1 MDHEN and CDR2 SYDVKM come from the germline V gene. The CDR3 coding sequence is TGTGCCAGCAGTGACCAGGGAAGGGAGCAGTACTTC. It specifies CASSDQGREQYF.

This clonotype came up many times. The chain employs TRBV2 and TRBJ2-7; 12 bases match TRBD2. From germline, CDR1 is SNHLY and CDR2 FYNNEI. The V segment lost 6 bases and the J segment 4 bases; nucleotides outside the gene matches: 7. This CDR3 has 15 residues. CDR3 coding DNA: TGTGCCAGCAGGGAGGGACTAGCGGGTCCTTACGAGCAGTACTTC. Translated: CASREGLAGPYEQYF.

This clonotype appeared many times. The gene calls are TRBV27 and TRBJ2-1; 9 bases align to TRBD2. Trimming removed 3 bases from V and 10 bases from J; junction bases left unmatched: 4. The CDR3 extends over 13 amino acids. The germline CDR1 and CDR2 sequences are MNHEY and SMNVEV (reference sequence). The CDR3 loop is CASSFFSGREQFF. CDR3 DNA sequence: TGTGCCAGCAGTTTCTTTAGCGGGAGAGAGCAGTTCTTC.

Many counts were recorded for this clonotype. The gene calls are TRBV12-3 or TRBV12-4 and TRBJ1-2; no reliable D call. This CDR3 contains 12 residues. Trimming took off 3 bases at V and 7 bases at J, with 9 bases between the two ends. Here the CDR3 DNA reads TGTGCCAGCAGTTTTAATGCAGGTGGCTACACCTTC. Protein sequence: CASSFNAGGYTF.

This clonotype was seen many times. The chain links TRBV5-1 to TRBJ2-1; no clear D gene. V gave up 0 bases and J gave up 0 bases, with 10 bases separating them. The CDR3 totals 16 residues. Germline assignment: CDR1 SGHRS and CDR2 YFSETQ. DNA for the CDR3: TGCGCCAGCAGCTTGGCCGGGTCAAGCTCCTACAATGAGCAGTTCTTC. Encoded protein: CASSLAGSSSYNEQFF. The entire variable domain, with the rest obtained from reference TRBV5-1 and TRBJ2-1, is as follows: KAGVTQTPRYLIKTRGQQVTLSCSPISGHRSVSWYQQTPGQGLQFLFEYFSETQRNKGNFPGRFSGRQFSNSRSEMNVSTLELGDSALYLCASSLAGSSSYNEQFFGPGTRLTVL.

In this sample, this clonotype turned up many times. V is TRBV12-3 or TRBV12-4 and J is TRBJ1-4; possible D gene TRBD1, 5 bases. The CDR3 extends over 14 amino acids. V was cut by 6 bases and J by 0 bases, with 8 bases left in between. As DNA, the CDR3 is TGTGCCAGCAGCCGGACAACAACTAATGAAAAACTGTTTTTT. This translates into CASSRTTTNEKLFF.

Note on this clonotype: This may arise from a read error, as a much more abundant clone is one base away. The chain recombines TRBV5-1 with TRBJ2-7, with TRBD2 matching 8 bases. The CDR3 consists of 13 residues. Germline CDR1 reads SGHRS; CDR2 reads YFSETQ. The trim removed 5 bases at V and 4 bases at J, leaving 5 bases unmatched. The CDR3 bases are TGCGCCAGCAGGACTAGCGAGCAGTACGAGCAGTACTTC. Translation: CASRTSEQYEQYF.

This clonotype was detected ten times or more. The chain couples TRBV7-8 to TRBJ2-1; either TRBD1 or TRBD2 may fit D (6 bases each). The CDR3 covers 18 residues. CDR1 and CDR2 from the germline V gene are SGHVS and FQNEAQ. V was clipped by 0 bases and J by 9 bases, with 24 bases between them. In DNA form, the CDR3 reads TGTGCCAGCAGCTTAGCGGGGGGCGGAGGGGGTGTTCTTGGTGAGCAGTTCTTC. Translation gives CASSLAGGGGGVLGEQFF.

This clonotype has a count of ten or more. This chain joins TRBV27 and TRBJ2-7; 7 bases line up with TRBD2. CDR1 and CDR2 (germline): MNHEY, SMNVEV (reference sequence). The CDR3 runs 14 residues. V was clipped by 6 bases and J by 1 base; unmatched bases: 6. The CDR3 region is CASRGGYLSYEQYF. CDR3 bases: TGTGCCAGCAGGGGGGGGTATTTGTCCTACGAGCAGTACTTC.

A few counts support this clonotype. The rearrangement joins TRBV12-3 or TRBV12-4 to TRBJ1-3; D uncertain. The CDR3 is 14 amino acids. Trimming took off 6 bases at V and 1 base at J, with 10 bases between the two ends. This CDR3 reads CASSRGISGNTIYF. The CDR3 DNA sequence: TGTGCCAGCAGCCGCGGAATTTCTGGAAACACCATATATTTT.

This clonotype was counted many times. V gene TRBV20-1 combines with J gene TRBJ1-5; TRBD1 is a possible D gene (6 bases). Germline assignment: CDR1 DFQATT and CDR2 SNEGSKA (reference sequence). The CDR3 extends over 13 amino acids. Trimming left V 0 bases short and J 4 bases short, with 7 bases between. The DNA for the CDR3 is TGCAGTGCTAGAGAGGACAGTAATCAGCCCCAGCATTTT. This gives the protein CSAREDSNQPQHF.

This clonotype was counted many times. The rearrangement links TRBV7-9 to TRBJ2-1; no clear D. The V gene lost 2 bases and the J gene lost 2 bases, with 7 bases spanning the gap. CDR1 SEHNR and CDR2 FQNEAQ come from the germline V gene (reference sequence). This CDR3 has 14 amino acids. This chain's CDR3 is CASSLPTPYNEQFF. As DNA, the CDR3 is TGTGCCAGCAGCTTACCGACACCCTACAATGAGCAGTTCTTC. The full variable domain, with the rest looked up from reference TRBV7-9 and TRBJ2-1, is DTGVSQNPRHKITKRGQNVTFRCDPISEHNRLYWYRQTLGQGPEFLTYFQNEAQLEKSRLLSDRFSAERPKGSFSTLEIQRTEQGDSAMYLCASSLPTPYNEQFFGPGTRLTVL.

CDR3 nucleotide sequence: TGTGCCAGTAGTATTTGGAACTGGGCGGCAGGGCGGTCTGATGGCTACACCTTC. The encoded protein is CASSIWNWAAGRSDGYTF. The genes are TRBV19 and TRBJ1-2; a possible D gene is TRBD1 (5 bases). With 3 bases removed from V and 6 bases from J, the gap between germline ends came to 26 bases. CDR1 is LNHDA and CDR2 is SQIVND in the germline V gene (reference sequence). The length of the CDR3 is 18 residues.

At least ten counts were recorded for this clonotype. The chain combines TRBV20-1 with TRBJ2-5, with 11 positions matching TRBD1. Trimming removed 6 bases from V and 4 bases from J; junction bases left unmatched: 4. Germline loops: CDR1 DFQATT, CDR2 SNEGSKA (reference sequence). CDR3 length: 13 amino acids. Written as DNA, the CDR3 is TGCAGTGCCGGGACAGGGGGTTTAGAGACCCAGTACTTC. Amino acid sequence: CSAGTGGLETQYF.